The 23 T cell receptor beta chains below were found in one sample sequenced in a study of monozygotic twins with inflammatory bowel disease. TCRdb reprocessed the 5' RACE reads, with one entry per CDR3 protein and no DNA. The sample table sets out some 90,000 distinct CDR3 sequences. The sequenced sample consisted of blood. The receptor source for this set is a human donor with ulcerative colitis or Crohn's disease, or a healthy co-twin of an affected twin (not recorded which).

This CDR3 reads CASSLVGRLGNTIYF. The rearrangement joins TRBV7-2 to TRBJ1-3. Germline lookup yields CDR1 SGHTA and CDR2 FQGNSA. The CDR3 is 15 amino acids.

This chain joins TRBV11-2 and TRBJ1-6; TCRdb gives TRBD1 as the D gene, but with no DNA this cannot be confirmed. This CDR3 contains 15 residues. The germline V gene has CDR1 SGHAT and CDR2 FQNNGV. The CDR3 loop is CASSLETGAHSPLHF.

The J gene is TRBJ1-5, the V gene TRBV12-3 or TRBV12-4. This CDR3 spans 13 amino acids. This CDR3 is CASSGLGNQPQHF.

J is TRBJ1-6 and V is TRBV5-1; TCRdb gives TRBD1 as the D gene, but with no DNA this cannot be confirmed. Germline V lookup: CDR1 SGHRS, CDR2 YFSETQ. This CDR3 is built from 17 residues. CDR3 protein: CASSITPASSYNSPLHF.

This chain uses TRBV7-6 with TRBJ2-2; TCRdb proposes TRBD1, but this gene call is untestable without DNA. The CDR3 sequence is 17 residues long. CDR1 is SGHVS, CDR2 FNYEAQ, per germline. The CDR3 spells CASSLREGTSNTGELFF.

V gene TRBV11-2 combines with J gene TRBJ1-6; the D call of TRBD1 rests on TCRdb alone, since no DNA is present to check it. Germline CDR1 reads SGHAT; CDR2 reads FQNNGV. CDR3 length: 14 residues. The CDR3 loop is CASSSGRVNSPLHF. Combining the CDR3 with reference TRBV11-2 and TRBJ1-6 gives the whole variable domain EAGVAQSPRYKIIEKRQSVAFWCNPISGHATLYWYQQILGQGPKLLIQFQNNGVVDDSQLPKDRFSAERLKGVDSTLKIQPAKLEDSAVYLCASSSGRVNSPLHFGNGTRLTVT.

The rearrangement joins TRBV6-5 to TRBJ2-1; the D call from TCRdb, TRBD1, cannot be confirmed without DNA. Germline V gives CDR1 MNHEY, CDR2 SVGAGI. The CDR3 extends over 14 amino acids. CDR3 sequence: CASSYRGQGNEQFF.

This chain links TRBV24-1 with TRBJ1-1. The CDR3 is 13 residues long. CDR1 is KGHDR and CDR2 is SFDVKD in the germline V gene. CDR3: CATSDGGEPEAFF.

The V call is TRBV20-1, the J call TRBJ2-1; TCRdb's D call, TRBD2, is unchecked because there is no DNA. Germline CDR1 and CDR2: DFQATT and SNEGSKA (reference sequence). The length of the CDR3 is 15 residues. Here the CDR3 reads CSASRTSGGANEQFF.

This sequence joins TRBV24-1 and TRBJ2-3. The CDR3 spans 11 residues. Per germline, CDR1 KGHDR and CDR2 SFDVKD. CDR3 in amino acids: CATSLTDTQYF.

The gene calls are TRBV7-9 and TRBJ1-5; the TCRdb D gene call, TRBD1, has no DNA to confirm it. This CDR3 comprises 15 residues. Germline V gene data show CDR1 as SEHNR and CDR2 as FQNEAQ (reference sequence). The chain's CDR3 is CASSPGPPSNQPQHF. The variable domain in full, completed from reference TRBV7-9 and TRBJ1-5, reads DTGVSQNPRHKITKRGQNVTFRCDPISEHNRLYWYRQTLGQGPEFLTYFQNEAQLEKSRLLSDRFSAERPKGSFSTLEIQRTEQGDSAMYLCASSPGPPSNQPQHFGDGTRLSIL.

CDR3 in amino acids: CASSSPGGYEQYF. J is TRBJ2-7 and V is TRBV5-1; TCRdb picks TRBD1, but there is no DNA to check that call. Germline loops: CDR1 SGHRS, CDR2 YFSETQ. This CDR3 comprises 13 residues.

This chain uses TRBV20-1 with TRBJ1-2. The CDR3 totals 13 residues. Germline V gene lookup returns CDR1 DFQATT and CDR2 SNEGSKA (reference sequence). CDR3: CSARVLGYYGYTF.

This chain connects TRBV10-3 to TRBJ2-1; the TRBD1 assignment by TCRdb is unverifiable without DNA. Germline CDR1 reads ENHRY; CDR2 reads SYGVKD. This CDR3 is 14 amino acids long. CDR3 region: CAISGARGGNEQFF.

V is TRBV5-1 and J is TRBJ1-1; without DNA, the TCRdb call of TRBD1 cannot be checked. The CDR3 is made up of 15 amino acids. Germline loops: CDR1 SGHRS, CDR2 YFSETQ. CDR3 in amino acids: CASSLAGGLNTEVFF.

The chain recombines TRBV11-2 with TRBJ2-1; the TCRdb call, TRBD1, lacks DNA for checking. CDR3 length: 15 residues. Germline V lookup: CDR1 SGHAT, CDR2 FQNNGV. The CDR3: CASSLEGGSYNEQFF.

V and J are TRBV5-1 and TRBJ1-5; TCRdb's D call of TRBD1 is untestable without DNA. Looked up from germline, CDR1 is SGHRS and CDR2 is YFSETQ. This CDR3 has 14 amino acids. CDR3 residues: CASSSAPGNQPQHF.

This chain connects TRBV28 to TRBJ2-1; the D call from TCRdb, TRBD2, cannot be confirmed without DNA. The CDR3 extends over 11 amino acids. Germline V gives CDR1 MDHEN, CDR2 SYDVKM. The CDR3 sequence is CASSPSRQQFF.

The CDR3 is CASSPVPNQPQHF. The chain couples TRBV6-4 to TRBJ1-5; TCRdb selects TRBD1, and the lack of DNA leaves this call unchecked. CDR1 is MRHNA, CDR2 SNTAGT, per germline. The CDR3 has 13 amino acids.

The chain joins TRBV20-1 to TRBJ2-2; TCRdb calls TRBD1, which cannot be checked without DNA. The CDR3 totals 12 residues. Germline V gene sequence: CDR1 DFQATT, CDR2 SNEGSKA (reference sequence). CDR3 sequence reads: CSARSGGWELFF.

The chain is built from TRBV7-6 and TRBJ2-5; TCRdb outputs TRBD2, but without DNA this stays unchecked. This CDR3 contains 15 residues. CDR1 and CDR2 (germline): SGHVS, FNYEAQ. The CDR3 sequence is CASSLLASQSETQYF.

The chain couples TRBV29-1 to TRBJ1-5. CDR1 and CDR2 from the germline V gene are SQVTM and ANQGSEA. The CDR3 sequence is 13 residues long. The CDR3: CSVEVGPGQPQHF.

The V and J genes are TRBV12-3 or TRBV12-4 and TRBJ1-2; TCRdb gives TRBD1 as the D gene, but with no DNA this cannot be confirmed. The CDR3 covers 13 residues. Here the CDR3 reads CASSKTGSYGYTF.